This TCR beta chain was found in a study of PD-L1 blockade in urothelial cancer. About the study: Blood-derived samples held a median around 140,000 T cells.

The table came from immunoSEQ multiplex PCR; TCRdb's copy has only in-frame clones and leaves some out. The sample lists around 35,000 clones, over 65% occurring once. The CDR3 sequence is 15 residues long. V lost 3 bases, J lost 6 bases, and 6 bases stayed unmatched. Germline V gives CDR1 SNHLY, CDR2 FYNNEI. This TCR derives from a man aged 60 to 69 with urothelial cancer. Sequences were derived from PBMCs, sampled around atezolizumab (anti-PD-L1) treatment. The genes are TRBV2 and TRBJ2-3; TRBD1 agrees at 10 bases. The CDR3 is CASSDYGTGVDTQYF. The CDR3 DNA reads TGTGCCAGCAGTGACTACGGGACAGGGGTCGATACGCAGTATTTT.